This T cell receptor (beta chain) derives from a study of CD8+ T cells in alopecia areata. For the study at large: Those patients who were treated received oral tofacitinib, which was given at 5 to 10 mg twice daily for moderate-to-severe alopecia areata. For 6 to 18 months, tofacitinib was taken, and 6 months off drug followed. Whole-study results and caveats: Clonality in lesional scalp, especially alopecia totalis/universalis, exceeded that of normal scalp.

Extraction and reverse transcription of RNA yielded cDNA as the sequencing template. Only in-frame clones appear in the TCRdb table, and some are missing; sequencing was by immunoSEQ multiplex PCR. Of under 350,000 clones listed, roughly 64% were seen once; the top ten hold under 2%. A remark on this clone: The antigen is undetermined.

The treatment here: oral pan-JAK inhibitor, 5-10 mg twice daily. The CDR3 has 14 amino acids. V shed 3 bases, J shed 5 bases, and the junction held 4 bases outside the gene matches. CDR1 and CDR2 from the germline V gene are SGHNT and YYREEE (reference sequence). This TCR was recovered from a human donor with alopecia areata. This chain uses TRBV5-4 with TRBJ2-3; 9 bases fit TRBD1. The sample in question was CD4+ T cells sorted from blood, obtained at week 24, from a patient treated with tofacitinib. The CDR3 here is CASSSRQGGDTQYF. DNA of the CDR3: TGTGCCAGCAGCTCTCGACAGGGGGGAGATACGCAGTATTTT.